A selection of T cell receptor beta chains follows, all from one sample in a study of CDR3 diversity in severe acne. From the PCR reads, TCRdb called clonotypes with MiXCR, one entry per CDR3 protein. This table holds tens of thousands of distinct CDR3 sequences, 45% to 55% found once. The sample taken for sequencing was blood. These receptors were collected from a male donor in good health, without acne. CDR3s include the opening cysteine and the closing phenylalanine or tryptophan. D genes are given only for firm matches. Some rows mark clone size as missing; the rest say once, few, many or name a class of expanded clone.

CDR3nt	CDR3aa	d_gene	abundance	v_gene	j_gene
TGCAGTGCTAAAGTTGCCGGGACAGGAAACTACGAGCAGTACTTC	CSAKVAGTGNYEQYF	TRBD1	NA	TRBV20-1	TRBJ2-7
TGCGCCAGCAGTGAGGTCCTAGCGGGAGGGCTGCAGTTCTTC	CASSEVLAGGLQFF	TRBD2	NA	TRBV10-1	TRBJ2-1
TGTGCCATCAATCGACTAGCGGGGGGCAATGAGCAGTTCTTC	CAINRLAGGNEQFF	TRBD2	NA	TRBV10-3	TRBJ2-1
TGTGCCAGCAGCAGGGACAGGGCCGAGACCCAGTACTTC	CASSRDRAETQYF	TRBD1	NA	TRBV7-9	TRBJ2-5
TGCGCCAGCAGCTTGCAGGACGGCCTTAGCGGGGAGCTGTACTTC	CASSLQDGLSGELYF	TRBD2	NA	TRBV5-1	TRBJ2-7
TGTGCCAGCAGTGAAGAGGGAAAACTGTTTTTT	CASSEEGKLFF	NA	NA	TRBV25-1	TRBJ1-4
TGTGCCAGCAGTGTCCGGGGGGGAGAGACCCAGTACTTC	CASSVRGGETQYF	TRBD2	many	TRBV6-5	TRBJ2-5
TGTGCCACCAGCAGATTTGATCAAACAGATGGCTACACCTTC	CATSRFDQTDGYTF	NA	NA	TRBV15	TRBJ1-2
TGTGCCAGCAACCCAGGGGCCGGGGAGACCCAGTACTTC	CASNPGAGETQYF	NA	NA	TRBV25-1	TRBJ2-5
TGCAGTGCCCTTCAGGGGGGATTTATTACAGATACGCAGTATTTT	CSALQGGFITDTQYF	NA	many	TRBV20-1	TRBJ2-3